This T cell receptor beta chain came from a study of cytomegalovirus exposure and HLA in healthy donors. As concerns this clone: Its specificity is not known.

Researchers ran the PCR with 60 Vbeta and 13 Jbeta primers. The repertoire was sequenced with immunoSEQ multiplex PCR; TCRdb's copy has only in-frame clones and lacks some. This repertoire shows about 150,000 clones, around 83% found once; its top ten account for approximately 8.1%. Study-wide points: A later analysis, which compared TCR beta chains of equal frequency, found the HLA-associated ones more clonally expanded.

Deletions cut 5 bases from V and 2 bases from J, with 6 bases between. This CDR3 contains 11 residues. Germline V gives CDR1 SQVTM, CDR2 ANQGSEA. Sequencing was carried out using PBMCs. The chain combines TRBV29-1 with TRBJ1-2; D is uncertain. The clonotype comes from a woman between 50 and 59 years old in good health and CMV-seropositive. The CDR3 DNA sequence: TGCAGCGTTACCGCGAACTATGGCTACACCTTC. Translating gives CSVTANYGYTF.